This T cell receptor (beta chain) was recorded in a study of T cell responses to AZD1222 COVID-19 vaccine (dated by TCRdb to about 2021). Background on the whole study: AZD1222 recipients with second doses at about 4 weeks or about 12 weeks were pooled, because spike-specific TCR depth and breadth did not differ between schedules. A total of about 240 trial participants underwent TCR sequencing, of whom around 200 received two doses of AZD1222 and some 26 received two doses of the MenACWY control vaccine. Trial participants were enrolled by age into subgroups of 18-55, 56-69 and 70-plus years, and about 150, 27 and 61 TCR-sequenced participants, respectively, were included in these subgroups. What the study reported, not specific to this receptor: CD4 TCRs associated with the vaccine covered the entire spike protein, and the dominant responses were in regions 160-218 and 743-854. Because no day 14 peak-response samples were available, repertoires were characterized only after the peak T cell response. After two AZD1222 doses, spike-specific TCR breadth and depth were significantly higher than at day 0 and than in MenACWY recipients. Participants were mostly white British and included more females than males, and it was suggested by the authors that clonal diversity may have been underestimated. The 56-69-year group was small, and its depth increase did not reach significance, likely because of low power. Nearly half of unique spike-specific TCRs reportedly recognized epitopes outside regions mutated in the B.1.351 and B.1.1.7 variants. Conclusions about previously exposed vaccinees are limited because only a handful of AZD1222 recipients were SARS-CoV-2 seropositive at baseline.

The sample's time point, from its label and the paper: baseline before first vaccination. Vaccinee samples came from UK trials COV001 and COV002, including a single-blind randomized controlled phase 2/3 trial of AZD1222 (ChAdOx1 nCoV-19) in healthy adults. For TCRbeta chain sequencing, PBMC samples from trial participants were taken at day 0 and at day 28 after the second dose. Remarks on this clone: Its recognized antigen is unknown. No much larger clone is present one base from it, and per-base qualities are unavailable.

Reading from cysteine to phenylalanine, the CDR3 counts 16 amino acids. Of all the DNA, just the CDR3 is kept, 48 bases in frame from base 1. V gives up 4 bases and J gives up 4 bases, and the segment between their germline ends measures 15 bases. As encoded in the germline V gene (reference sequence), CDR1 is SGHNT while CDR2 is YYREEE. The CDR3 regions of human TCRbeta chains were subjected to immunosequencing. Per the original workflow: Repertoire TCRs were matched against a reference library of SARS-CoV-2-specific TCRs generated with the MIRA antigen-specificity platform. Breadth was defined as the fraction of unique TCRs that were SARS-CoV-2-associated, and depth was defined as the fraction of total T cells that were SARS-CoV-2-associated. Using the MIRA data, every spike-specific TCR was mapped to the spike region that the TCR reacted to and assigned to either a CD4 or a CD8 class. Log10-transformed breadth and depth values were compared by one-way ANOVA with Sidak's multiple comparisons tests. As stored in TCRdb, this immuneACCESS dataset retains in-frame rearrangements with V and J assigned. A fraction of the clones does not appear; measured against another copy, unresolved V genes explain less than half of the discrepancy, and the remainder lacks a known reason. V, J and clone size were drawn from that table, and D and trimming were deduced from the DNA. This sample has roughly 56,000 clones in its table, and roughly 88% of those were observed once. Approximately 15% of the sample is taken by the ten largest.

The clonotype originates from an adult in good health. The input for sequencing was peripheral blood, taken on day 0 of AZD1222 vaccination. The chain joins TRBV5-4 to TRBJ1-6; a weak D assignment points to TRBD1 (5 bases agree). The DNA sequence is as follows: TGTGCCAGCAGCAGGGCGAGCGGGGGTTATAATTCACCCCTCCACTTT. It codes for CASSRASGGYNSPLHF.